The entry below describes one T cell receptor (beta chain). These data come from a study of blood T cell repertoires in COVID-19. Study as a whole: The samples span acute and convalescent COVID-19 from the United States, Italy and Spain. PBMCs, B-cell-depleted T cells, or T cells were the source of the cDNA or gDNA that made up the material.

Per the authors' pipeline: Quantification of nucleated cells was approximated via reference gene primer amplification. Generated by immunoSEQ multiplex PCR, the TCRdb table keeps only in-frame clones and is missing some. V, J and clone size derive from that table, while D and trimming were established from the DNA sequence. The sample lists 200,000 to 250,000 clones; 65% to 85% were seen once. Germline values: CDR1 SGHTA, CDR2 FQGTGA. CDR3 length: 15 residues. With V trimmed by 5 bases and J by 5 bases, 10 bases remained unmatched. V usage is TRBV7-3 and J usage is TRBJ1-1; TRBD1 matches at 8 bases. This TCR was recovered from a human donor in a cohort sampled during active COVID-19. Sequencing was carried out using peripheral blood. The CDR3 coding sequence is TGTGCCAGCAGCCCGGTCCCGACAGGGGCTACTGAAGCTTTCTTT. Translated: CASSPVPTGATEAFF.